This T cell receptor beta chain came from a study of CD8+CD57+ T cells in acquired aplastic anemia. Study results and limitations: Significance was not reached for CD8+ Simpson's diversity between patients and controls. Patients and controls were found to share about 31 CD8+ CDR3 sequences.

Germline CDR1 is LNHDA and CDR2 is SQIVND (reference sequence). The CDR3 spans 13 residues. J lost 7 bases, V lost 5 bases, and 5 bases had no gene match. This clonotype was seen ten or more times. Its antigen remains unidentified. Genomic DNA provided the template from which TCR beta VDJ and CDR3 profiles were obtained. One entry per CDR3 protein results from TCRdb running MiXCR on the reads. The repertoire holds roughly 200,000 distinct CDR3 sequences, with about three fifths as singletons. Patients chosen for sequencing had shown CD8+CD57+ cell expansion by flow cytometry. This rearrangement joins TRBV19 to TRBJ2-5; 9 bases agree with TRBD1. Source material: sorted CD4+, CD8+, or CD8+CD57+ T cells (not recorded which) from PBMCs. The sequence came from a human donor with aplastic anemia. The CDR3 sequence is CASSLGQGGTQYF. The CDR3, as DNA: TGTGCCAGTAGTTTGGGACAGGGAGGGACCCAGTACTTC.